This T cell receptor beta chain was identified during a study of T cells of healthy individuals. This clonotype was seen many times. The CDR3 extends over 16 amino acids. In germline, CDR1 is LNHDA, CDR2 SQIVND (reference sequence). V lost 1 base and J lost 3, with 15 bases in between. TCRdb processed the 5' RACE reads anew with MiXCR; each CDR3 protein has one entry. This sample has some 69,000 distinct CDR3 sequences; 16% occur once, and the top ten carry about 4.3%. This receptor was identified in a human donor in good health. The chain joins TRBV19 to TRBJ1-1; D unresolved. The CDR3 DNA reads as TGTGCCAGTAGTATAGGAGGCTCCGGTCACTACACTGAAGCTTTCTTT. Protein sequence: CASSIGGSGHYTEAFF.